The entry below gives a single T cell receptor beta chain sequence along with its context. These data originate in a study of blood T cell repertoires in COVID-19. The CDR3 is 13 amino acids. With V trimmed by 3 bases and J by 7 bases, 4 bases remained unmatched. Per germline, CDR1 SGHRS and CDR2 YFSETQ. Clones were sequenced by immunoSEQ multiplex PCR, and TCRdb holds only the in-frame ones, with some missing. The profile covers a few hundred thousand clones, with 70% to 90% appearing a single time and under 4.5% taken by the ten largest. The source material was peripheral blood. The sequence derives from a woman aged 45-65 years with active or convalescent COVID-19. The V call is TRBV5-1, the J call TRBJ1-1; 9 bases are a match to TRBD1. The CDR3 DNA follows: TGCGCCAGCAGCTCGGACAGGGGACTTGAAGCTTTCTTT. It is translated as CASSSDRGLEAFF.